This T cell receptor beta chain was recorded in a study of control samples from healthy donors and cancer patients. In germline, CDR1 is LNHDA, CDR2 SQIVND (reference sequence). Trimming left V 7 bases short and J 5 bases short, with 15 bases between. The length of the CDR3 is 15 residues. Profiling relied on immunoSEQ multiplex PCR, and the TCRdb table lists in-frame clones only, not all of them. The sample includes 120,000 or so clones, 90% of them seen just once. This sequence joins TRBV19 and TRBJ2-6; no clear D gene. This clonotype was obtained from a man between 18 and 29 years old in good health. The sequencing sample was made of blood. The CDR3 is CASTQSRFWANVLTF. The DNA of the CDR3 is TGTGCCAGTACCCAAAGTAGGTTCTGGGCCAACGTCCTGACTTTC.